The 27 T cell receptor beta chains reported below all come from one sample, sequenced in a study of blood T cells in healthy people across ages. A second PCR, run for about 7 to 11 cycles, used a sample-barcoded 5' primer plus a J-beta primer mix. TCRdb recomputed calls from the 5' RACE reads with MiXCR, one row per CDR3 protein. In the table there are about 1.1 million distinct CDR3 sequences, around two fifths of which are singletons. Sequenced: blood. The origin of the receptors is a man in his late teens or twenties in good health.

This clonotype occurred once. At one boundary the junction diverges from the germline segment, which might be a read error. The chain has TRBV12-3 or TRBV12-4 and TRBJ2-7; possibly TRBD2 for D (6 bases). This CDR3 spans 15 amino acids. The DNA for the CDR3 is TGTGCCAGCAGTTTGAGCGACCGGGGGTCATACGAGCGGTACTTC. This translates into CASSLSDRGSYERYF.

CDR3 loop: CSARGGGSYTEAFF. The CDR3 DNA reads as TGCAGTGCTAGAGGAGGGGGGTCGTACACTGAAGCTTTCTTT. The rearrangement joins TRBV20-1 to TRBJ1-1, with D perhaps matching TRBD1 (6 bases). The CDR3 covers 14 residues. The V gene lost 1 base and the J gene lost 3 bases, with 12 bases spanning the gap. Germline V CDR1 and CDR2: DFQATT, SNEGSKA (reference sequence).

The chain is built from TRBV4-3 and TRBJ2-3, with 9 bases fitting TRBD2. Germline-derived CDR1 and CDR2 are LGHNA and YSLEER. The J segment lost 4 bases and the V segment lost 0 bases, leaving 11 bases of the junction unmatched. This CDR3 comprises 18 residues. The CDR3 reads CASSQDGGLATFPDTQYF. CDR3 in DNA: TGCGCCAGCAGCCAAGATGGGGGACTAGCCACATTCCCAGATACGCAGTATTTT.

V gene TRBV3-1 combines with J gene TRBJ2-1; D is ambiguous. V lost 7 bases, J lost 6 bases, and 16 bases lay in between. The CDR3 length is 14 residues. The germline gives CDR1 LGHDT, CDR2 YNNKEL (reference sequence). CDR3 amino acids: CASNLTPTCNEQFF. The CDR3 nucleotides read TGTGCCAGCAACTTGACACCAACCTGCAATGAGCAGTTCTTC.

This clonotype was counted many times. This sequence joins TRBV12-3 or TRBV12-4 and TRBJ2-1; no definite D call. With 2 bases removed from V and 8 bases from J, the gap between germline ends came to 7 bases. CDR3 length: 12 residues. CDR3 sequence reads: CASSLLFHEQFF. The CDR3 DNA sequence: TGTGCCAGCAGTTTATTGTTCCATGAGCAGTTCTTC.

The CDR3 nucleotides are TGCGCCAGCAGCCAAGCGGTGACAGGGGGGGCGAATGAGCAGTTCTTC. Translating it yields CASSQAVTGGANEQFF. The chain joins TRBV4-3 to TRBJ2-1; 9 nucleotides agree with TRBD1. There are 16 residues in the CDR3. CDR1 is LGHNA, CDR2 YSLEER, per germline. V gave up 1 base and J gave up 7 bases; unmatched junction bases: 8.

As DNA, the CDR3 is TGTGCCACCACTCCGGGGACGGCTGGTGACTATGGCTACACCTTC. Its protein is CATTPGTAGDYGYTF. J is TRBJ1-2 and V is TRBV28; TRBD1 is a possible D gene (5 bases). With 10 bases removed from V and 3 bases from J, the gap between germline ends came to 21 bases. The CDR3 loop spans 15 amino acids. Germline assignment: CDR1 MDHEN and CDR2 SYDVKM.

This chain links TRBV7-6 with TRBJ1-2, with a tentative D call TRBD1 (5 bases). V was clipped by 1 base and J by 1 base, with 13 bases between them. Germline V lookup: CDR1 SGHVS, CDR2 FNYEAQ. The length of the CDR3 is 16 residues. CDR3: CASSLGGGRVNYGYTF. Here the CDR3 DNA reads TGTGCCAGCAGCTTAGGGGGCGGCAGGGTTAACTATGGCTACACCTTC.

The V call is TRBV6-1, the J call TRBJ1-2; no clear D gene. Germline V gene data show CDR1 as MNHNS and CDR2 as SASEGT. Trimming cost V 9 bases and J 4 bases, with 18 bases left between them. The CDR3 totals 14 residues. Here the CDR3 reads CASRVTPAGYGYTF. The CDR3 DNA is TGTGCCAGTCGCGTAACACCCGCGGGCTATGGCTACACCTTC.

This clonotype appeared many times. This chain joins TRBV12-3 or TRBV12-4 and TRBJ2-7; D may be TRBD1 (6 bases). Trimming took 3 bases from V and 3 from J, leaving 9 bases between them. This CDR3 contains 13 residues. In nucleotides, the CDR3 is TGTGCCAGCAGTTTCAGGGACAACTACGAGCAGTACTTC. Protein product: CASSFRDNYEQYF.

This clonotype was counted only a few times. The chain is built from TRBV20-1 and TRBJ2-1, with TRBD2 matching 15 bases. CDR3 length: 16 amino acids. Trimming at V came to 5 bases and at J to 4 bases, leaving 6 bases not matched to a gene. CDR1 and CDR2 (germline): DFQATT, SNEGSKA (reference sequence). Here the CDR3 DNA reads TGCAGTGCTCTAGGACTAGCGGGGGGGGCTTACAATGAGCAGTTCTTC. Residues: CSALGLAGGAYNEQFF.

This chain uses TRBV5-1 with TRBJ1-4; 8 bases align to TRBD1. CDR1 SGHRS and CDR2 YFSETQ come from the germline V gene. This CDR3 spans 14 amino acids. CDR3 amino acids: CVSSQTGANEKLFF. DNA for the CDR3: TGCGTCAGTAGCCAGACAGGGGCTAATGAAAAACTGTTTTTT.

This rearrangement joins TRBV12-5 to TRBJ2-2; the match to TRBD1 covers 7 bases. CDR3 length equals 11 residues. Germline V gives CDR1 LGHNT, CDR2 FRNRAP. V was clipped by 6 bases and J by 9 bases; unmatched bases: 1. CDR3: CASGTGRELFF. CDR3 nucleotides: TGTGCTAGTGGGACAGGGAGGGAGCTGTTTTTT.

This clonotype was picked up a small number of times. The chain is built from TRBV12-3 or TRBV12-4 and TRBJ2-3; possibly TRBD1 for D (6 bases). V was trimmed by 8 bases and J by 9 bases, leaving 12 bases between them. This CDR3 has 11 residues. CDR3 sequence reads: CASQTGYTQYF. The CDR3 nucleotides are TGTGCCAGCCAAACAGGGTACACGCAGTATTTT.

A single count supports this clonotype. V is TRBV20-1 and J is TRBJ1-2, with no clear D. The CDR3 loop spans 14 amino acids. Trimming cost V 5 bases and J 4 bases, with 17 bases left between them. CDR1 is DFQATT and CDR2 is SNEGSKA in the germline V gene (reference sequence). Here the CDR3 reads CSAGLRADGYGYTF. CDR3 coding DNA: TGCAGTGCTGGCCTTCGGGCCGATGGCTATGGCTACACCTTC.

There are a few counts of this clonotype. The chain links TRBV7-3 to TRBJ2-1; D gene uncertain. The V end lost 2 bases, the J end lost 3 bases, and 11 bases lay between the germline ends. Germline CDR1 and CDR2: SGHTA and FQGTGA. CDR3 length: 15 residues. CDR3 amino acids: CASSLGMPDYNEQFF. The CDR3 bases are TGTGCCAGCAGCTTAGGAATGCCAGACTACAATGAGCAGTTCTTC.

This chain uses TRBV3-1 with TRBJ2-7; a weak D match, TRBD2 (5 bases). Germline V CDR1 and CDR2: LGHDT, YNNKEL (reference sequence). This CDR3 has 15 residues. V was trimmed by 0 bases and J by 12 bases, leaving 21 bases between them. CDR3 sequence (DNA): TGTGCCAGCAGCCAAGATTCCCGGGAAGGAGAGACCCGGTACTTC. The encoded protein is CASSQDSREGETRYF.

The table lists this clonotype with a few counts. The V gene is TRBV27, the J gene TRBJ1-1, with D possibly being TRBD1 (5 bases). Germline values: CDR1 MNHEY, CDR2 SMNVEV (reference sequence). This CDR3 contains 14 residues. V was shortened by 5 bases and J by 4 bases, with 14 bases between the two germline ends. CDR3 sequence reads: CASSVQGGGTEAFF. CDR3 in DNA: TGTGCCAGCAGTGTTCAGGGTGGGGGCACTGAAGCTTTCTTT.

This clonotype occurred many times. The junction shows a germline mismatch at one end, possibly a read error. The chain recombines TRBV5-1 with TRBJ1-4; the D is unclear. Per the germline V gene, CDR1 is SGHRS and CDR2 is YFSETQ. This CDR3 region has 14 residues. This CDR3 reads CASSFGATNEKLFF. The CDR3 nucleotides are TGTGCCAGCAGTTTCGGGGCAACTAATGAAAAACTGTTTTTT.

This clonotype has only a few counts. The chain joins TRBV30 to TRBJ1-5, with D hard to call. Germline CDR1 reads GTSNPN; CDR2 reads SVGIG (reference sequence). Between the trimmed V and J ends, which lost 3 bases and 4 bases, there was a span of 10 bases. The CDR3 is 13 residues long. CDR3 nucleotide sequence: TGTGCCTGGAGCGTGGTTGGTAATCAGCCCCAGCATTTT. Protein product: CAWSVVGNQPQHF.

The chain couples TRBV20-1 to TRBJ1-1, with 7 positions matching TRBD1. CDR1 is DFQATT and CDR2 is SNEGSKA in the germline V gene (reference sequence). This CDR3 is 14 amino acids long. Trimming cost V 2 bases and J 8 bases; bases outside gene matches: 11. The DNA of the CDR3 is TGCAGTGCTAGAAGACAGGGCCCGCCGTCGGAAGCTTTCTTT. Its translation is CSARRQGPPSEAFF.

The table lists this clonotype with a few counts. The chain carries TRBV12-3 or TRBV12-4 and TRBJ1-2; TRBD1 might be the D (5 bases). This CDR3 has 15 residues. V lost 6 bases and J 2 bases, leaving 16 bases between the germline ends. CDR3 nucleotides: TGTGCCAGCAGGTTGTCTATAGGGGCGAACTATGGCTACACCTTC. Translation gives CASRLSIGANYGYTF.

Of note for this clonotype: Sequence at one end of the junction differs from germline and may be a read error. J is TRBJ2-3 and V is TRBV15; TRBD2 is a possible D gene (5 bases). The CDR3 loop spans 14 amino acids. Germline CDR1 and CDR2: LNHNV and YYDKDF (reference sequence). CDR3 nucleotide sequence: TGTGCCGCCAGCCTTGAGGGTATGGGGGATACGCAGTATTTT. This sequence encodes CAASLEGMGDTQYF.

CDR3 in DNA: TGTGCCAGCAGCCAGGAAGGACAGGGAATCAATCAGCCCCAGCATTTT. Its translation is CASSQEGQGINQPQHF. The J gene is TRBJ1-5, the V gene TRBV4-2, with 8 nucleotides matching TRBD1. The V segment lost 3 bases and the J segment 3 bases; nucleotides outside the gene matches: 7. This CDR3 region has 16 residues. The V gene's germline CDR1 is LGHNA and CDR2 YNFKEQ.

The chain carries TRBV9 and TRBJ1-1; the D is unclear. Trimming cost V 5 bases and J 7 bases, with 15 bases left between them. This CDR3 spans 13 amino acids. The V gene's germline CDR1 is SGDLS and CDR2 YYNGEE. CDR3 in amino acids: CASRSIQEVEAFF. DNA for the CDR3: TGTGCCAGCAGATCTATCCAGGAGGTTGAAGCTTTCTTT.

V is TRBV29-1 and J is TRBJ2-5; TRBD1 might be the D (6 bases). Trimming pared 0 bases from V and 4 bases from J, leaving 15 bases between. CDR1 and CDR2 from the germline V gene are SQVTM and ANQGSEA. This CDR3 comprises 15 residues. Written as DNA, the CDR3 is TGCAGCGTTGAAGATGGGTCCCAGGGGAGAGAGACCCAGTACTTC. Protein sequence: CSVEDGSQGRETQYF.

This clonotype occurred many times. The chain employs TRBV7-9 and TRBJ1-1, with D unclear. The germline gives CDR1 SEHNR, CDR2 FQNEAQ (reference sequence). Trimming pared 6 bases from V and 1 base from J, leaving 6 bases between. The CDR3 consists of 12 residues. The CDR3 DNA follows: TGTGCCAGCAGTTTCCAGAACACTGAAGCTTTCTTT. Protein sequence: CASSFQNTEAFF.